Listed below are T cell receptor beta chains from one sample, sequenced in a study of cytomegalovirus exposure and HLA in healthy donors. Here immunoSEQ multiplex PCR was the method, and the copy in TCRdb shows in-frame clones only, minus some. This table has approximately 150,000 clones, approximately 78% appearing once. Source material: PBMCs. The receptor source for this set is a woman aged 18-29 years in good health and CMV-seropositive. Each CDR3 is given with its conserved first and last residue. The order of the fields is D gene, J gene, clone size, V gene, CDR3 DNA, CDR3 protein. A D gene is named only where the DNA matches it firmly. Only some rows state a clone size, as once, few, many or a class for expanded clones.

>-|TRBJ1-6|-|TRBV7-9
TGTGCCAGCAGCTTACTGGGGGCTAATTCACCCCTCCACTTT
CASSLLGANSPLHF
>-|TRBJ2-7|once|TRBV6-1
TGTGCCAGCAGTGAAGGCAGCTACGAGCAGTACTTC
CASSEGSYEQYF
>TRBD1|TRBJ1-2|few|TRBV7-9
TGTGCCAGCAGCTTATGGTCCGGGACAGGGGCGTTAGCCAACTATGGCTACACCTTC
CASSLWSGTGALANYGYTF
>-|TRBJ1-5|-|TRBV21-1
TGTGCCAGCAGCAAAACCCTGGGCAGTTTTAGCAATCAGCCCCAGCATTTT
CASSKTLGSFSNQPQHF
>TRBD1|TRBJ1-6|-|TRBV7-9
TGTGCCAGCAGCCCATTGGACAGGGGGGGTTCACCCCTCCACTTT
CASSPLDRGGSPLHF
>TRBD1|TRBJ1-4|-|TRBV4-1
TGCGCCAGCAGCCAAGTCCCAGGGGGCACTGAAAAACTGTTTTTT
CASSQVPGGTEKLFF
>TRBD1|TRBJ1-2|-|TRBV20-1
TGCAGGACGGACAGGGAAGATGGCTACACCTTC
CRTDREDGYTF
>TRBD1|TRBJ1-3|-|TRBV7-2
TGTGCCAGCAGCTTGAGGGGGCAGGAAGGAAACACCATATATTTT
CASSLRGQEGNTIYF
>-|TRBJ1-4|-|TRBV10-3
TGTGCCAGCAGCCCGGACACCGTCAATGGGGAACTGTTTTTT
CASSPDTVNGELFF
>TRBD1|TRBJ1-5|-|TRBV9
TGTGCCAACAGCGTAGGGGACAGATCTAATCAGCCCCAGCATTTT
CANSVGDRSNQPQHF
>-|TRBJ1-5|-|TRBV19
TGTGCCAGTAGTATCCGGGGGAGGAAGCAGCCCCAGCATTTT
CASSIRGRKQPQHF
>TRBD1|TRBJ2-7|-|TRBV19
TGTGCCAGTAGTAGGACAGGGCACGAGCAGTACTTC
CASSRTGHEQYF
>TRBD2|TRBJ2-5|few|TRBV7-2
TGTGCCAGCAGCTTAAGCGGGGGCCCGGAGGCCCAGTACTTC
CASSLSGGPEAQYF
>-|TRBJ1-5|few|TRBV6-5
TGTGCCAGCAGTAATCGACCACTAACGCCCCAGCATTTT
CASSNRPLTPQHF
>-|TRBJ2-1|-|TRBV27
TGTGCCAGCAGTTTTCTTCCCGAGTACAATGAGCAGTTCTTC
CASSFLPEYNEQFF
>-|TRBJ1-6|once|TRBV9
TGTGCCAGCAGCGTATCTGGGGAAGGGGGACACATTAATTCACCCCTCCACTTT
CASSVSGEGGHINSPLHF
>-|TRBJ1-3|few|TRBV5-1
TGCGCCAGCAGCTTGGATCCAGGCTCTGGAAACACCATATATTTT
CASSLDPGSGNTIYF
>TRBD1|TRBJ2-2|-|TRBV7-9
TGTGCCAGCAGCCCCCGAGAAGGGGGCAACACCGGGGAGCTGTTTTTT
CASSPREGGNTGELFF